The TCR beta chain described here comes from a study of blood T cells in healthy people across ages. The CDR3 sequence is 18 residues long. In germline, CDR1 is LNHNV, CDR2 YYDKDF (reference sequence). With 1 base removed from V and 10 bases from J, the gap between germline ends came to 23 bases. Together with a sample-barcoded 5' primer, a J-beta primer mix was included in a second PCR lasting roughly 6 to 12 cycles. With 12 random nucleotides, a template-switch adaptor tagged each individual cDNA molecule. TCRdb independently ran MiXCR on the 5' RACE reads; one entry per CDR3 protein. The table lists 1.5 million to 2 million distinct CDR3 sequences, about two fifths of them singletons.

The specimen was blood. The receptor's source is a human donor in good health. V gene TRBV15 combines with J gene TRBJ1-6, with TRBD1 as a possible D gene (5 bases). The CDR3 nucleotides read TGTGCCACCAGCAGAGGCCCCCTGGGGGGAGGATATTCGTCACCCCTCCACTTT. It translates to CATSRGPLGGGYSSPLHF.